These 8 T cell receptor beta chains came from one sample sequenced in a study of Ad26.COV2.S vaccination and SARS-CoV-2 variants. Profiling relied on immunoSEQ multiplex PCR, and the TCRdb table lists in-frame clones only, not all of them. The sample carries under 550,000 clones, around 89% recorded once. Treatment described: around 19 received Ad26.COV2.S at low or high dose, single or two shots; 5 received placebo; per-sample allocation not given. Sample collection was performed on day 63 after the first vaccine or placebo injection. The sequenced sample was peripheral blood, obtained in a trial of Ad26.COV2.S vaccine versus placebo. These receptors originate from a person between 18 and 65 years old who received the Ad26.COV2.S COVID-19 vaccine or a placebo.

J is TRBJ2-7 and V is TRBV7-9, with TRBD1 matching over 10 bases. Germline values: CDR1 SEHNR, CDR2 FQNEAQ (reference sequence). The CDR3 runs to 14 residues. The J segment lost 4 bases and the V segment lost 3 bases, leaving 3 bases of the junction unmatched. The CDR3 nucleotides are TGTGCCAGCAGCTTCCCGGGACAGGGGTACGAGCAGTACTTC. Protein sequence: CASSFPGQGYEQYF.

V gene TRBV5-1 combines with J gene TRBJ1-1; D unclear. This CDR3 spans 17 amino acids. The V and J ends lost 0 bases and 3 bases respectively, with 18 bases between them. CDR1 and CDR2 (germline): SGHRS, YFSETQ. The CDR3 spells CASSLGQALLSHTEAFF. As DNA, the CDR3 is TGCGCCAGCAGCTTGGGGCAGGCCCTACTTTCTCACACTGAAGCTTTCTTT. Complete variable domain (other parts from reference TRBV5-1 and TRBJ1-1): KAGVTQTPRYLIKTRGQQVTLSCSPISGHRSVSWYQQTPGQGLQFLFEYFSETQRNKGNFPGRFSGRQFSNSRSEMNVSTLELGDSALYLCASSLGQALLSHTEAFFGQGTRLTVV.

The rearrangement links TRBV3-1 (or the pseudogene TRBV3-2) to TRBJ2-7; D is unresolved. This CDR3 contains 12 residues. The germline gives CDR1 LGHDT, CDR2 YNNKEL (reference sequence). V was cut by 3 bases and J by 2 bases, with 5 bases left in between. CDR3 region: CASSHQTYEQYF. Written as DNA, the CDR3 is TGTGCCAGCAGCCACCAAACCTACGAGCAGTACTTC.

The sample holds one count of this clone. This chain connects TRBV4-1 to TRBJ2-7; tentatively, D is TRBD1 or TRBD2 (5 bases each). Trimming removed 0 bases at V and 2 bases at J, with 11 bases between. The CDR3 is 15 amino acids. In germline, CDR1 is MGHRA, CDR2 YSYEKL. CDR3 sequence: CASSQDWGWPYEQYF. The CDR3 nucleotides are TGCGCCAGCAGCCAAGATTGGGGGTGGCCCTACGAGCAGTACTTC.

The rearrangement uses TRBV7-2 and TRBJ2-7; D is unclear. In germline, CDR1 is SGHTA, CDR2 FQGNSA. This CDR3 is 13 amino acids long. Trimming stripped 0 bases from V and 3 bases from J, with 6 bases between. CDR3 region: CASSLAAGYEQYF. The CDR3 nucleotides are TGTGCCAGCAGCTTAGCCGCAGGCTACGAGCAGTACTTC. Variable domain in full (rest from reference TRBV7-2 and TRBJ2-7): GAGVSQSPSNKVTEKGKDVELRCDPISGHTALYWYRQSLGQGLEFLIYFQGNSAPDKSGLPSDRFSAERTGGSVSTLTIQRTQQEDSAVYLCASSLAAGYEQYFGPGTRLTVT.

V usage is TRBV5-1 and J usage is TRBJ1-1; possible D gene TRBD1, 6 bases. Germline assignment: CDR1 SGHRS and CDR2 YFSETQ. This CDR3 has 14 amino acids. V was shortened by 4 bases and J by 5 bases, with 15 bases between the two germline ends. In DNA, the CDR3 is TGCGCCAGCAGCCCCCGACAGGAGGGAACTGAAGCTTTCTTT. This gives the protein CASSPRQEGTEAFF.

The J gene is TRBJ2-7, the V gene TRBV14; no clear D. Germline V gene data show CDR1 as SGHDN and CDR2 as FVKESK. The CDR3 consists of 12 residues. V was trimmed by 3 bases and J by 2 bases, leaving 5 bases between them. For the CDR3, the DNA is TGTGCCAGCAGCCAGGGGACCTACGAGCAGTACTTC. As protein: CASSQGTYEQYF.

This chain links TRBV19 with TRBJ1-2; D is undetermined. The V gene lost 5 bases and the J gene lost 5 bases, with 6 bases spanning the gap. In germline, CDR1 is LNHDA, CDR2 SQIVND (reference sequence). This CDR3 has 11 amino acids. The CDR3 DNA follows: TGTGCCAGTAGTGCCCGGTATGGCTACACCTTC. Translation gives CASSARYGYTF.